A single sample is the source of the 26 T cell receptor beta chains below, sequenced in a study of CXCR3-negative and CXCR3-positive naive CD8 T cells. General study points: Relative to CXCR3-negative naive cells, CXCR3-positive naive cells had more hydrophobic TRB CDR3s.

No antigens are known for them. The authors prepared UMI-labeled TRB cDNA libraries by 5' RACE. TCRdb processed the 5' RACE reads again and assigns one entry to each CDR3 protein, with no DNA. The sample spans 50,000 to 65,000 distinct CDR3 sequences; the ten largest clones claim approximately 0.8%. Sequenced sample: naive CXCR3+ CD8+ T cells from blood. Indicated subset: CD45RO-CCR7+CD27+CD95- naive CD8+ T cells expressing CXCR3 (TNR3+). The receptors shown here come from a human donor in good health. Some clones in this sample may be carry-over from other donors' samples.

The chain has TRBV7-9 and TRBJ2-2. Per the germline V gene, CDR1 is SEHNR and CDR2 is FQNEAQ (reference sequence). This CDR3 spans 17 amino acids. CDR3 amino acids: CASSLEPDHGNTGELFF.

The chain links TRBV6-5 to TRBJ2-7; the D gene TCRdb calls, TRBD1, cannot be checked with no DNA. The CDR3 runs 12 residues. Germline V gene lookup returns CDR1 MNHEY and CDR2 SVGAGI. The CDR3 here is CASRGGSYEQYF.

V usage is TRBV6-1 and J usage is TRBJ1-2. Germline CDR1 is MNHNS and CDR2 is SASEGT. This CDR3 contains 11 residues. Here the CDR3 reads CCGGGIYGYTF.

CDR3 residues: CASSQLATNEKLFF. V usage is TRBV7-9 and J usage is TRBJ1-4. The CDR3 totals 14 residues. Germline CDR1 reads SEHNR; CDR2 reads FQNEAQ (reference sequence).

This rearrangement joins TRBV6-1 to TRBJ2-7; TCRdb selects TRBD2, and the lack of DNA leaves this call unchecked. The CDR3 sequence is 16 residues long. CDR1 and CDR2 (germline): MNHNS, SASEGT. CDR3 amino acids: CASAEDGWARTYEQYF.

The chain uses TRBV10-3 and TRBJ1-1; absent DNA, TCRdb's TRBD1 call cannot be checked. The germline CDR1 and CDR2 sequences are ENHRY and SYGVKD. CDR3 length: 16 residues. The CDR3 is CAIRRDRGPINTEAFF.

This chain uses TRBV20-1 with TRBJ2-2. The length of the CDR3 is 15 residues. The germline V gene encodes CDR1 DFQATT and CDR2 SNEGSKA (reference sequence). The CDR3 here is CSARVDAWNTGELFF.

The gene calls are TRBV11-2 and TRBJ2-5; lacking DNA, the TRBD1 call made by TCRdb goes unchecked. CDR1 SGHAT and CDR2 FQNNGV come from the germline V gene. This CDR3 is 13 amino acids long. CDR3 region: CASRKPGSETQYF.

J is TRBJ2-7 and V is TRBV29-1; the TCRdb call, TRBD1, lacks DNA for checking. The germline V gene has CDR1 SQVTM and CDR2 ANQGSEA. The CDR3 loop spans 15 amino acids. This CDR3 is CSAQPPGQETYEQYF.

The V and J genes are TRBV7-7 and TRBJ2-1; TCRdb designates TRBD2, a call that cannot be tested without DNA. This CDR3 is built from 16 residues. Germline values: CDR1 SSHAT, CDR2 FNYEAQ (reference sequence). The CDR3: CASGLAERGGDNEQFF.

V gene TRBV6-5 combines with J gene TRBJ1-5. Germline-derived CDR1 and CDR2 are MNHEY and SVGAGI. There are 14 residues in the CDR3. The CDR3 reads CASSYSLDNQPQHF.

CDR3 sequence: CSAKAGGSTDTQYF. This chain links TRBV20-1 with TRBJ2-3; TCRdb names TRBD2, which stays unverified in the absence of DNA. Germline V gives CDR1 DFQATT, CDR2 SNEGSKA (reference sequence). The CDR3 consists of 14 residues.

The chain is built from TRBV7-9 and TRBJ2-2; there is no DNA to check the TCRdb D call of TRBD1. CDR1 is SEHNR and CDR2 is FQNEAQ in the germline V gene (reference sequence). The CDR3 consists of 16 residues. CDR3 region: CASSSRGPKNTGELFF.

The CDR3 here is CATLAGGDTQYF. The rearrangement uses TRBV2 and TRBJ2-3; TCRdb outputs TRBD2, but without DNA this stays unchecked. The CDR3 contains 12 residues. Germline V gene data show CDR1 as SNHLY and CDR2 as FYNNEI. Filled out from reference TRBV2 and TRBJ2-3, the complete variable domain reads EPEVTQTPSHQVTQMGQEVILRCVPISNHLYFYWYRQILGQKVEFLVSFYNNEISEKSEIFDDQFSVERPDGSNFTLKIRSTKLEDSAMYFCATLAGGDTQYFGPGTRLTVL.

The chain is built from TRBV7-8 and TRBJ2-7; the TRBD1 assignment by TCRdb is unverifiable without DNA. This CDR3 has 14 amino acids. In germline, CDR1 is SGHVS, CDR2 FQNEAQ. The chain's CDR3 is CASSLGTGLYEQYF.

The J gene is TRBJ1-5, the V gene TRBV20-1. Germline values: CDR1 DFQATT, CDR2 SNEGSKA (reference sequence). The CDR3 spans 14 residues. This CDR3 reads CSARGLEINQPQHF.

The chain is built from TRBV29-1 and TRBJ1-4. CDR1 is SQVTM, CDR2 ANQGSEA, per germline. The CDR3 consists of 11 residues. The CDR3 sequence: CSGERLGKLFF.

The V gene is TRBV23-1, the J gene TRBJ1-6; absent DNA, TCRdb's TRBD1 call cannot be checked. TRBV23-1 falls under the ORF class, with uncertain function. CDR3 length equals 16 residues. The CDR3 protein is CASSQSRTSDNSPLHF.

V is TRBV2 and J is TRBJ2-5; TCRdb lists TRBD2, though no DNA is available to test this call. The CDR3 has 15 amino acids. The V gene's germline CDR1 is SNHLY and CDR2 FYNNEI. The CDR3: CASSDPRVSGETQYF. Filled out from reference TRBV2 and TRBJ2-5, the complete variable domain reads EPEVTQTPSHQVTQMGQEVILRCVPISNHLYFYWYRQILGQKVEFLVSFYNNEISEKSEIFDDQFSVERPDGSNFTLKIRSTKLEDSAMYFCASSDPRVSGETQYFGPGTRLLVL.

The chain carries TRBV29-1 and TRBJ2-2; absent DNA, TCRdb's TRBD1 call cannot be checked. This CDR3 is built from 15 residues. From germline, CDR1 is SQVTM and CDR2 ANQGSEA. The CDR3 here is CSVEDGGRNTGELFF.

This chain uses TRBV18 with TRBJ2-2. The CDR3 runs to 16 residues. Germline V lookup: CDR1 KGHSH, CDR2 LQKENI. The chain's CDR3 is CASSPPQGRDTGELFF. Full variable domain (missing parts from reference TRBV18 and TRBJ2-2): NAGVMQNPRHLVRRRGQEARLRCSPMKGHSHVYWYRQLPEEGLKFMVYLQKENIIDESGMPKERFSAEFPKEGPSILRIQQVVRGDSAAYFCASSPPQGRDTGELFFGEGSRLTVL.

The rearrangement uses TRBV2 and TRBJ2-7; there is no DNA to check the TCRdb D call of TRBD1. The germline CDR1 and CDR2 sequences are SNHLY and FYNNEI. The CDR3 covers 16 residues. The CDR3 spells CAVQGTGQDLSYEQNF.

The chain recombines TRBV19 with TRBJ1-1. Per germline, CDR1 LNHDA and CDR2 SQIVND (reference sequence). This CDR3 is built from 12 residues. CDR3 sequence reads: CASSIGGLEAFF.

The chain recombines TRBV15 with TRBJ2-2; the D gene TCRdb calls, TRBD1, cannot be checked with no DNA. The V gene's germline CDR1 is LNHNV and CDR2 YYDKDF (reference sequence). The CDR3 length is 13 residues. The CDR3 sequence is CATRPLNTGELFF.

This rearrangement joins TRBV12-3 or TRBV12-4 to TRBJ2-3; with no DNA, the TCRdb D assignment of TRBD1 cannot be verified. The CDR3 sequence is 16 residues long. The CDR3 sequence: CASSPPPGEHTDTQYF.

The chain joins TRBV20-1 to TRBJ2-7; TCRdb calls TRBD2, which cannot be checked without DNA. This CDR3 contains 13 residues. Per germline, CDR1 DFQATT and CDR2 SNEGSKA (reference sequence). The CDR3: CSAPRREAYEQYF.